This TCR beta chain comes out of a study of T cell responses to AZD1222 COVID-19 vaccine. Study-wide findings and caveats: Breadth and depth of Spike-specific TCRs rose after two AZD1222 doses. Researchers report vaccine-associated CD4 TCRs spanning spike, with dominance at 160-218 and 743-854.

This table comes from immunoSEQ multiplex PCR, and its TCRdb copy is limited to in-frame clones, with some not included. The sample shows some 130,000 clones, around 93% of them seen only once. Note on this clone: Its antigen is unidentified.

Second-dose schedules of about 4 or about 12 weeks were combined. This CDR3 contains 14 residues. The V gene end was trimmed by 4 bases and the J gene end by 5 bases; junction bases not matched to a gene: 5. Germline V gene sequence: CDR1 SGHRS, CDR2 YFSETQ. The genes are TRBV5-1 and TRBJ2-3; 9 nucleotides agree with TRBD1. The clonotype comes from an adult who received the AZD1222 COVID-19 vaccine. This specimen was peripheral blood, taken 28 days after the second AZD1222 dose. CDR3 DNA: TGCGCCAGCAGCCCCGGACAGGGGAAAGATACGCAGTATTTT. This encodes CASSPGQGKDTQYF.